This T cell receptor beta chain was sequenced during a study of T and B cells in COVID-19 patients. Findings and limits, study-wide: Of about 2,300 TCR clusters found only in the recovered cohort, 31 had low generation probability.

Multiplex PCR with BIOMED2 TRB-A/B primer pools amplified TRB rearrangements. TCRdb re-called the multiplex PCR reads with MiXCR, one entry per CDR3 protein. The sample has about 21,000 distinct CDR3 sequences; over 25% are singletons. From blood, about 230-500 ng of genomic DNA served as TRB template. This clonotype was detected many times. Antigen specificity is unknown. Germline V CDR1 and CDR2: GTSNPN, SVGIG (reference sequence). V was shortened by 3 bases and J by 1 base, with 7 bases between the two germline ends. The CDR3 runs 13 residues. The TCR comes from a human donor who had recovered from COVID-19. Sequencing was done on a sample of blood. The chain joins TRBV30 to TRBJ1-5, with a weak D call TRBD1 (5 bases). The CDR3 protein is CAWSRGSNQPQHF. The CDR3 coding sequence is TGTGCCTGGAGCCGGGGGAGCAATCAGCCCCAGCATTTT.